This T cell receptor (beta chain) derives from a study of blood T cell repertoires in COVID-19. Overall study context: The United States, Italy and Spain supplied acute and convalescent COVID-19 samples.

In the original processing: Estimated nucleated cell counts came from reference gene primer amplification. The protocol was immunoSEQ multiplex PCR, while the TCRdb copy is restricted to in-frame clones and leaves out a portion. The V and J calls and clone size come from that table; D and trimming were worked out from the DNA. Of roughly 230,000 clones detected, around four fifths appear once; the ten largest clones hold about 10%. Patients of the Seattle cohort, enrolled during active infection, were followed longitudinally. Germline trimming cut 2 bases from V and 2 bases from J; bases unmatched to any gene: 5. CDR1 is MNHEY and CDR2 is SVGEGT in the germline V gene. This CDR3 is built from 16 residues. Only a few counts were recorded for this clone.

The chain couples TRBV6-2 or TRBV6-3 to TRBJ2-5; 10 positions agree with TRBD2. This TCR was sampled from a woman older than 75 with COVID-19, enrolled during active disease. The sequenced sample was peripheral blood. CDR3 nucleotides: TGTGCCAGCAGTTACAAGCGGGGGGGTCTACAAGAGACCCAGTACTTC. This sequence encodes CASSYKRGGLQETQYF.